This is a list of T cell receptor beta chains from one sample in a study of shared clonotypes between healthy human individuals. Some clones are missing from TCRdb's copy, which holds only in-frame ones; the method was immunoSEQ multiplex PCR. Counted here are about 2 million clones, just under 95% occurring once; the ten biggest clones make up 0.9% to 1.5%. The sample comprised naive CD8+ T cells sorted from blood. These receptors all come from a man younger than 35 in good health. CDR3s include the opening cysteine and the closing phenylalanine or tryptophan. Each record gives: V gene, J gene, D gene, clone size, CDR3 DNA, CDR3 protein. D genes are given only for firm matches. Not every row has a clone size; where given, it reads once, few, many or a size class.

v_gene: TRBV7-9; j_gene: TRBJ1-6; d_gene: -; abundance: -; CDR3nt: TGTGCCAGCAGCCCTTTGGGGGACTATAATTCACCCCTCCACTTT; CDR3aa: CASSPLGDYNSPLHF
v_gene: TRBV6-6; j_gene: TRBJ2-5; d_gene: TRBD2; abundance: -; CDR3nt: TGTGCCAGCAGTTTACTACTAGCGGGGACCGAGACCCAGTACTTC; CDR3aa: CASSLLLAGTETQYF
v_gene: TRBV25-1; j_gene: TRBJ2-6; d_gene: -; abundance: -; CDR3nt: TGTGCCAGCAGTTCTCTACATCCGGGGGCCAACGTCCTGACTTTC; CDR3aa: CASSSLHPGANVLTF
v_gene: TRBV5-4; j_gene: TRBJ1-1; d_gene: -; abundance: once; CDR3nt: TGTGCCAGCAGCTTGGTTGAAGCAGTTGAAGCTTTCTTT; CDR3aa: CASSLVEAVEAFF
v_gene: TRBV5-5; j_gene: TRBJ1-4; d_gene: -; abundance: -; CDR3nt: TGTGCCAGCAGCCATGGGGCTCCTGGGAATGAAAAACTGTTTTTT; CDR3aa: CASSHGAPGNEKLFF
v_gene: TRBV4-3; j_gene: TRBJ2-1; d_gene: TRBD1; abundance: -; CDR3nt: TGCGCCAGCAGCCAAGACACAGGGGGCTCGGGGTATGAGCAGTTCTTC; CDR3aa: CASSQDTGGSGYEQFF
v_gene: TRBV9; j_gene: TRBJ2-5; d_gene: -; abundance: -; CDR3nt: TGTGCCAGCAGCGTAGAAGGCTACCCACAAGAGACCCAGTACTTC; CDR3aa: CASSVEGYPQETQYF
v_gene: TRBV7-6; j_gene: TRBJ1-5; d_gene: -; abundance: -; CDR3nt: TGTGCCAGCAGCTTATCTGCTAGCAATCAGCCCCAGCATTTT; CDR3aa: CASSLSASNQPQHF
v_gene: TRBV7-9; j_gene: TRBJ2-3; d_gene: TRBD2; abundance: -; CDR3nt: TGTGCCAGCAGCTTAGCGATGGGACTAGCGGGGGTTACGCAGTATTTT; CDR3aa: CASSLAMGLAGVTQYF
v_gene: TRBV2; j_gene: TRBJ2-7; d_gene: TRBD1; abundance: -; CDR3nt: TGTGCCAGCAGTGAAACGGGACAGGGGACCTACGAGCAGTACTTC; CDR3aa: CASSETGQGTYEQYF
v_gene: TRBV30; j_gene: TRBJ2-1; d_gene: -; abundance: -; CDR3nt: TGTGCCTGGAGTGTACTTGGTGAGCAGTTCTTC; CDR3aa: CAWSVLGEQFF
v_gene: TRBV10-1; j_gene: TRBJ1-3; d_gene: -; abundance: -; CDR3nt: TGCGCCAGCAGTGAGAGAAGGGCAGGCGAATTTGGAAACACCATATATTTT; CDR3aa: CASSERRAGEFGNTIYF
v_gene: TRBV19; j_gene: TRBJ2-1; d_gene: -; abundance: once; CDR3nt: TGTGCCAGTGGGAGGTGGGATGAGCAGTTCTTC; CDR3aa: CASGRWDEQFF
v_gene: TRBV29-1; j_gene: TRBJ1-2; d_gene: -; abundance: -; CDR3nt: TGCAGCGTTGAAGCCCCGGGCCCTTCGGGCTACACCTTC; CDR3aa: CSVEAPGPSGYTF
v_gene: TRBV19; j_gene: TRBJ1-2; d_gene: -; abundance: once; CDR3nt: TGTGCCAGTAGTACCCAGGCCTGGGACTATGGCTACACCTTC; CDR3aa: CASSTQAWDYGYTF
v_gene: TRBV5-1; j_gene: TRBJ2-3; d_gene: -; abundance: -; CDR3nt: TGCGCCAGCAGGGTGTGGGGCCTAACCACAGATACGCAGTATTTT; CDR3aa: CASRVWGLTTDTQYF
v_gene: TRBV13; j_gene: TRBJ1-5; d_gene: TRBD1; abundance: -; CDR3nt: TGTGCCAGCAGCGTCGGGACAGCTAACAATCAGCCCCAGCATTTT; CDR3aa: CASSVGTANNQPQHF
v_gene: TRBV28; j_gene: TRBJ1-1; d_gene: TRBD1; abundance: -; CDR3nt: TGTGCCAGCAGTTCCGACAGGGAGGAGCAAAAAACTGAAGCTTTCTTT; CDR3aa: CASSSDREEQKTEAFF
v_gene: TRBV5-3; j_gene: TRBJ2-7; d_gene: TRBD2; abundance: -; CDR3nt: TGTGCCAGAAGCTTGGGGGGACTAGCGAGACTTAAGCAGTACTTC; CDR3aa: CARSLGGLARLKQYF
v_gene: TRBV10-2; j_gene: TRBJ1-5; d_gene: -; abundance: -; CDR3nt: TGCGCCAGCAGAGGGGGGAGCAATCAGCCCCAGCATTTT; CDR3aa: CASRGGSNQPQHF
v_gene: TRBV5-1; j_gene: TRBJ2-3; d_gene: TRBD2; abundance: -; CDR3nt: TGCGCCAGCAGCTTTGGGACTAGAACAGATACGCAGTATTTT; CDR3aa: CASSFGTRTDTQYF
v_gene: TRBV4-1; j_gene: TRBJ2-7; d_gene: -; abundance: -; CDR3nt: TGCGCCAGCAGCCCGGGGGGCAGGGGGCAATACGAGCAGTACTTC; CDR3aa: CASSPGGRGQYEQYF
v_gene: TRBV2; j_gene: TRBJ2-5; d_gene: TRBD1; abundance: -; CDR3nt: TGTGCCAGCAGTGAAACGGGACAGGGTTTCCCAGAGACCCAGTACTTC; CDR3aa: CASSETGQGFPETQYF
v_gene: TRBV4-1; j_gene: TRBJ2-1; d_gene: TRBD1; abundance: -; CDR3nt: TGCGCCAGCAGCCAAGAGCCGGGACAGGGGTATAATGAGCAGTTCTTC; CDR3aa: CASSQEPGQGYNEQFF
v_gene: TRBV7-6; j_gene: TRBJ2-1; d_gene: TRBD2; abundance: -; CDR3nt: TGTGCCAGCAGTCCCGTGGGGACTAGCGGGATCGGTGAGCAGTTCTTC; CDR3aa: CASSPVGTSGIGEQFF
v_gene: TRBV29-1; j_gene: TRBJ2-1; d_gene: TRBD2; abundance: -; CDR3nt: TGCAGCGTTGAATTACTAGCGGGAGGGAACAATGAGCAGTTCTTC; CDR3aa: CSVELLAGGNNEQFF
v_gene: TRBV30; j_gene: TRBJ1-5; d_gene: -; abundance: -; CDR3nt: TGTGCCTGGAGTGCCGGACAGTCGTCACATCAGCCCCAGCATTTT; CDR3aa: CAWSAGQSSHQPQHF
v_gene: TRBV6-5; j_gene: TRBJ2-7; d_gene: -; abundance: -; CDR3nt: TGTGCCAGCAGTTACAGGACCTCCTACGAGCAGTACTTC; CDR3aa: CASSYRTSYEQYF
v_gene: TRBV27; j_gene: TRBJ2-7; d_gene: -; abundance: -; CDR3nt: TGTGCCAGCAGTTTAGGCAGGGGATACGAGCAGTACTTC; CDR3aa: CASSLGRGYEQYF
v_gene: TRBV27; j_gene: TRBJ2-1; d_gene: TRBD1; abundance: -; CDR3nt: TGTGCCAGCAGTTTATCGACGACAGGGTTGGACAATGAGCAGTTCTTC; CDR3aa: CASSLSTTGLDNEQFF
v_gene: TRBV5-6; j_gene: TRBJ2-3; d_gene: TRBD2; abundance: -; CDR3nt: TGTGCCAGCAGCTTCTGGCGCGGGGGGGGCACAGATACGCAGTATTTT; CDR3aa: CASSFWRGGGTDTQYF
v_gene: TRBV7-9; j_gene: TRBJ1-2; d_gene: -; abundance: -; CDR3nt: TGTGCCAGCAGCTGGGACACCCTTGATGGCTACACCTTC; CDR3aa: CASSWDTLDGYTF
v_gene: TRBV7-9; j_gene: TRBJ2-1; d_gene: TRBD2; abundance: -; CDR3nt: TGTGCCAGCAGCCCACGCGGGGGGGCCTCCTACAATGAGCAGTTCTTC; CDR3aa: CASSPRGGASYNEQFF
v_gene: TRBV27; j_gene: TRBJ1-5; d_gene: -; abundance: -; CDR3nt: TGTGCCAGCAGCAACAGGGAAGCGAATCAGCCCCAGCATTTT; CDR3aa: CASSNREANQPQHF
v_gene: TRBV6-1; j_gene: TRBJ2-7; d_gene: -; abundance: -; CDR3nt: TGTGCCAGCAGTGAAGCTCACAGCAGGGGAGGGTACGAGCAGTACTTC; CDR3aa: CASSEAHSRGGYEQYF
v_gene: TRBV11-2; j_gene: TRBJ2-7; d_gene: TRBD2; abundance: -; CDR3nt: TGTGCCAGCCGCCGTCGGGGGGGAGTCGAGCAGTACTTC; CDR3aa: CASRRRGGVEQYF
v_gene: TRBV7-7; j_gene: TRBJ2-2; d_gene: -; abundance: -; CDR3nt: TGTGCTAGCAGCCACGTGAACACCGGGGAGCTGTTTTTT; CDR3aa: CASSHVNTGELFF
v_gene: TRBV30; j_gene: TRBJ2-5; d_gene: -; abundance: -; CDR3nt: TGTGCCTGGAACTGGGGGGAGACGGGGACAGAAGAGACCCAGTACTTC; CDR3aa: CAWNWGETGTEETQYF
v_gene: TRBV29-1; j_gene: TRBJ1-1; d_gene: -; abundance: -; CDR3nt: TGCAGCGTTGAAGCCCTTTTCGCTTTCTTT; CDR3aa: CSVEALFAFF
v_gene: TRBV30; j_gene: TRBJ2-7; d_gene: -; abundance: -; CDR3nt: TGTGCGGGGACGGCGAGCTCCGAGCAGTACTTC; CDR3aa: CAGTASSEQYF
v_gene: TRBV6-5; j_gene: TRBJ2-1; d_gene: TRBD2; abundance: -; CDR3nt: TGTGCCACCTCAAGGCTAGCGGGAGATGAGCAGTTCTTC; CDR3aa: CATSRLAGDEQFF
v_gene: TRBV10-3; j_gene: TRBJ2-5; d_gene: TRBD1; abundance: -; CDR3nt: TGTGCCGCCCGGCAGGGGGCAGGGGAGACCCAGTACTTC; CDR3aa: CAARQGAGETQYF
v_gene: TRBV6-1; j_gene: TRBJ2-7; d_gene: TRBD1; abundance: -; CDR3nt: TGTGCCAGCAGTGCCCCGGGACAGGGAGAATACGAGCAGTACTTC; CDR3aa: CASSAPGQGEYEQYF
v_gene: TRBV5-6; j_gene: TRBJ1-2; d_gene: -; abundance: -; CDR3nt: TGTGCCAGCAGCTTGGGTGGGGATTGGTTGGTCGGCTACACCTTC; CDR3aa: CASSLGGDWLVGYTF
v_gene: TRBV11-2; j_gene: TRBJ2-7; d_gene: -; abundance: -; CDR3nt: TGTGCCAGCAGCCCCAGAGTCTCCTACGAGCAGTACTTC; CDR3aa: CASSPRVSYEQYF
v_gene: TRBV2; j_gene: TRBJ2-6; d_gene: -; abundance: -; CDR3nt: TGTGCCAGCAGCCCCTCTAGGACCTCTGGGGCCAACGTCCTGACTTTC; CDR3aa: CASSPSRTSGANVLTF
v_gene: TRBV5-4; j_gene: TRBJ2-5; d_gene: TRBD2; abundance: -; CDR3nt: TGTGCCAGCAGCGGGGCCGGGAGCGGGAGGGCCTCAGAGACCCAGTACTTC; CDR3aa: CASSGAGSGRASETQYF
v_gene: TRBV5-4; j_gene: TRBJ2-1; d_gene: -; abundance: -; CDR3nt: TGTGCCAGCAGCTTGGGCCCTACCCCTAACAATGAGCAGTTCTTC; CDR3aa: CASSLGPTPNNEQFF
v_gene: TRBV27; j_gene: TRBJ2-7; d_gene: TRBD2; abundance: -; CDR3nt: TGTGCCAGCAGTTTAGTACTAGCGGGAGGAGGGCACGAGCAGTACTTC; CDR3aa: CASSLVLAGGGHEQYF
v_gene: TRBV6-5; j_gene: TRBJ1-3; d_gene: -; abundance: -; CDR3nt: TGTGCCAGCAGTTCGGACAGAGGAAACACCATATATTTT; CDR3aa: CASSSDRGNTIYF
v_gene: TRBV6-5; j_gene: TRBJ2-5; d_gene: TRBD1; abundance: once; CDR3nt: TGTGCCACCACCACAGGGGGCGTAAAGACCCAGTACTTC; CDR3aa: CATTTGGVKTQYF
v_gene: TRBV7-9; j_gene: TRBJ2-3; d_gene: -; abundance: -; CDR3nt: TGTGCCAGCAGCTGGCCGTGGGCAGATACGCAGTATTTT; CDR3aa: CASSWPWADTQYF
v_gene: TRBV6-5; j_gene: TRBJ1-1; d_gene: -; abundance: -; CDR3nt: TGTGCCAGCAGTTACGGCGGAATGAACACTGAAGCTTTCTTT; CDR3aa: CASSYGGMNTEAFF
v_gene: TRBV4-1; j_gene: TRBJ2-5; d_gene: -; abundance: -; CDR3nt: TGCGCCAGCAGCCAAAAGGCATACCAAGAGACCCAGTACTTC; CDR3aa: CASSQKAYQETQYF